This T cell receptor beta chain originates from a study of response to subunit inactivated influenza vaccine. TCRdb re-called the RT-PCR reads with MiXCR, one entry per CDR3 protein. The top ten clones hold under 3.5% of a sample with about 540,000 distinct CDR3 sequences, 20% to 25% of them seen once. This clonotype was detected ten times or more. The same data also contributed to another study, on T cells expressing NK-cell markers. From that report: 5'RACE template switching with UMIs generated TCR beta cDNA.

This clonotype was obtained from a man aged 50 to 60 who received an inactivated influenza vaccine. Sequenced material: CD4+ T cells sorted from PBMCs, taken 11 to 12 days after vaccination.

CDR3 nucleotide sequence: TGTGCCAGCAGTGAATCTCCTGGACTAGCGCCGGATGAGCAGTTCTTC. Encoded protein: CASSESPGLAPDEQFF. The genes are TRBV2 and TRBJ2-1; 9 nucleotides line up with TRBD2. The junction had 10 bases not matched to a gene; V was cut back by 2 bases and J by 8 bases. The CDR3 consists of 16 residues. Germline lookup yields CDR1 SNHLY and CDR2 FYNNEI.